These 5 T cell receptor beta chains originate from one sample sequenced in a study of T-cell memory formation after mild COVID-19. TCRdb analysed the 5' RACE reads with MiXCR anew, one entry per CDR3 protein. The data hold just over 400,000 distinct CDR3 sequences, with 23% observed a single time. Source material: PBMCs or a T cell subset sorted from them (not recorded which). The receptors come from an adult woman who had mild COVID-19 (a few samples of this study predate the infection). Cell type and time point are not known.

In this sample, this clonotype turned up a few times. The genes are TRBV7-6 and TRBJ2-7; 8 nucleotides agree with TRBD2. In germline, CDR1 is SGHVS, CDR2 FNYEAQ. The length of the CDR3 is 16 residues. The J segment lost 1 base and the V segment lost 2 bases, leaving 7 bases of the junction unmatched. The CDR3 is CASSLLAGGVSYEQYF. Written as DNA, the CDR3 is TGTGCCAGCAGCTTATTGGCGGGGGGAGTTTCCTACGAGCAGTACTTC.

CDR3 coding DNA: TGCAGTGCGAAAGGGATAGACAGGGTGGGAGGGACCCAGTACTTC. Protein sequence: CSAKGIDRVGGTQYF. The rearrangement joins TRBV20-1 to TRBJ2-5, with a possible D match to TRBD1 (7 bases). The V gene lost 6 bases and the J gene lost 7 bases, with 24 bases spanning the gap. The CDR3 runs to 15 residues. Germline V gives CDR1 DFQATT, CDR2 SNEGSKA (reference sequence).

This clonotype was seen a few times. The rearrangement joins TRBV5-5 to TRBJ2-1; D tentatively reads TRBD1 or TRBD2 (5 bases each). V was trimmed by 4 bases and J by 8 bases, leaving 22 bases between them. Germline V gives CDR1 SGHKS, CDR2 YYEKEE (reference sequence). The CDR3 extends over 16 amino acids. Here the CDR3 DNA reads TGTGCCAGCAGCCTGGTGGCGGGCTTGAGGGGCGATGAGCAGTTCTTC. Its protein product is CASSLVAGLRGDEQFF.

As to this clonotype: The junction differs from germline at one of its ends, possibly a read error. V gene TRBV15 combines with J gene TRBJ2-3; D perhaps matches TRBD2 (6 bases). Per germline, CDR1 LNHNV and CDR2 YYDKDF (reference sequence). The CDR3 consists of 18 residues. The CDR3 spells CATSRYRLGGAAFDTQYF. As DNA, the CDR3 is TGCGCCACCAGCAGATATCGATTAGGCGGGGCCGCATTTGATACGCAGTATTTT.

The chain has TRBV5-6 and TRBJ2-3, with 11 bases lining up with TRBD2. This CDR3 comprises 17 residues. J lost 4 bases, V lost 0 bases, and 7 bases had no gene match. The germline V gene encodes CDR1 SGHDT and CDR2 YYEEEE. The CDR3: CASSLASSSGGADTQYF. CDR3 DNA sequence: TGTGCCAGCAGCTTGGCCAGTAGTAGCGGGGGGGCAGATACGCAGTATTTT. Full variable domain (remainder filled in from reference TRBV5-6 and TRBJ2-3): DAGVTQSPTHLIKTRGQQVTLRCSPKSGHDTVSWYQQALGQGPQFIFQYYEEEERQRGNFPDRFSGHQFPNYSSELNVNALLLGDSALYLCASSLASSSGGADTQYFGPGTRLTVL.